Listed below are T cell receptor beta chains from one sample, sequenced in a study of blood T cell repertoires in COVID-19. Measured with immunoSEQ multiplex PCR; TCRdb has only the in-frame clones, and not every one. The sample includes some 73,000 clones, about nine tenths of them seen just once. The material sequenced was peripheral blood. Receptors originate from a woman between 55 and 75 years old with acute or convalescent COVID-19. The CDR3 runs from the conserved cysteine through the conserved F or W. The D gene is left open where the match is weak. Some rows mark clone size as missing; the rest say once, few, many or name a class of expanded clone.

NA TRBJ1-2 NA TRBV27 TGTGCCAGCAGGGGAGAGGACTATGGCTACACCTTC CASRGEDYGYTF
NA TRBJ1-2 NA TRBV28 TGTGCCATCTCCCCGACAGTAGCTAACTATGGCTACACCTTC CAISPTVANYGYTF
NA TRBJ1-1 NA TRBV20-1 TGCAGTGCTCCCGGGGGGACTGAAGCTTTCTTT CSAPGGTEAFF
NA TRBJ2-3 NA TRBV3-1/TRBV3-2 TGTGCCAGCAGCCCCCTTAGCGAGACAGATACGCAGTATTTT CASSPLSETDTQYF
TRBD2 TRBJ2-3 few TRBV10-3 TGTGCCATCAGTGAGAAGACTAGCGGGGGGGCAACAGATACGCAGTATTTT CAISEKTSGGATDTQYF
NA TRBJ2-5 NA TRBV7-3 TGTGCCAGCAGCCCCGCTCAGCGGGAGACCCAGTACTTC CASSPAQRETQYF
TRBD2 TRBJ2-5 NA TRBV28 TGTGCCAGCAGTTTGCTGGCGGGGGGAATCCAAGAGACCCAGTACTTC CASSLLAGGIQETQYF
TRBD1 TRBJ1-1 NA TRBV2 TGTGCCAGCAGTGTTCGACAGGGGGTGACTGAAGCTTTCTTT CASSVRQGVTEAFF
NA TRBJ1-6 NA TRBV19 TGTGCCAGTAAGGAGGACTCCTATAATTCACCCCTCCACTTT CASKEDSYNSPLHF
NA TRBJ1-1 once TRBV4-2 TGTGCCAGCAGCCAAGATAGGGGCAGGCTGAACACTGAAGCTTTCTTT CASSQDRGRLNTEAFF
NA TRBJ2-2 once TRBV24-1 TGTGCCACCAGTGACCCCGGGACATCCACCGGGGAGCTGTTTTTT CATSDPGTSTGELFF
NA TRBJ2-7 NA TRBV13 TGTGCCAGCAGCCGACAGGGGACTAAGGAGCAGTACTTC CASSRQGTKEQYF
TRBD2 TRBJ2-3 NA TRBV13 TGTGCCAGCAGCTTAGGCGATAGCGGGGGAACAGATACGCAGTATTTT CASSLGDSGGTDTQYF
NA TRBJ2-7 NA TRBV6-5 TGTGCCAGCAGTAGGACTCGACCCTTCTACGAGCAGTACTTC CASSRTRPFYEQYF
TRBD2 TRBJ2-7 NA TRBV6-5 TGTGCCAGCAGTTCTCCGGGGGGTCTCTCCTACGAGCAGTACTTC CASSSPGGLSYEQYF
NA TRBJ1-5 NA TRBV28 TGTGCCAGCAGTTTATCCGGGCGGACAAGCAATCAGCCCCAGCATTTT CASSLSGRTSNQPQHF
NA TRBJ1-5 NA TRBV15 TGTGCCACCAGCCGGACAGCTCAGCCCCAGCATTTT CATSRTAQPQHF